Below, one T cell receptor beta chain is given with its context. What it binds is unknown. The CDR3 has 11 residues. Trimming pared 5 bases from V and 9 bases from J, leaving 10 bases between. Germline V gene sequence: CDR1 MNHNY, CDR2 SVGAGI (reference sequence). Notes on the study in general: Tumor-infiltrating Treg TCR alpha and beta sequences overlapped most with tumor naive CD4+ T cells, then blood naive.

The sorted Tregs were CD4+CD25+CD127-/low cells. Semi-nested PCR with Nested Universal Primer A followed constant-region reverse priming of full-length variable regions. One entry per CDR3 protein results from TCRdb running MiXCR on the 5' RACE reads. The table has some 40,000 distinct CDR3 sequences, around 23% seen once. The TCR originated in a female donor with breast cancer. Sequencing input: Tregs sorted from a lymph node. The chain joins TRBV6-6 to TRBJ1-2; D unresolved. The chain's CDR3 is CASSKDQRYTF. The CDR3, as DNA: TGTGCCAGCAGTAAGGATCAGCGCTACACCTTC.